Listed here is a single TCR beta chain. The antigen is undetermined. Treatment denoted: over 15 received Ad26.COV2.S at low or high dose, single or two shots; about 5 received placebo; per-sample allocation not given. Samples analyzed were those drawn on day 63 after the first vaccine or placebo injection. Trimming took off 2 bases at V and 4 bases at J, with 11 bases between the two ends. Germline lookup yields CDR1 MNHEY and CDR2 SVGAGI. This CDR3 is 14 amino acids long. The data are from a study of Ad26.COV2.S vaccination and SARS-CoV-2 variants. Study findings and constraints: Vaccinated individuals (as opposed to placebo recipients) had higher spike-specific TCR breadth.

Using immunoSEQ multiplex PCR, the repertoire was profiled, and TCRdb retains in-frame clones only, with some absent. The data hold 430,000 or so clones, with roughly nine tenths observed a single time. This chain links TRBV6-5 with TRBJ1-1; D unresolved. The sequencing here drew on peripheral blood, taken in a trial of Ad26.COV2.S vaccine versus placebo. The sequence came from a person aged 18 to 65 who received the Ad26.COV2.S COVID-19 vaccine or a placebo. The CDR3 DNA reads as TGTGCCAGCAGTTACGCCGCGGGCCTCACTGAAGCTTTCTTT. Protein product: CASSYAAGLTEAFF.